The clone carrying this TCR beta chain was seen ten or more times. Its antigen is as yet unknown. These data are taken from a study of T cell repertoires in cytomegalovirus infection. Each CDR3 protein gets one entry after TCRdb re-called the reads with MiXCR. The table lists around 900,000 distinct CDR3 sequences, 31% of them singletons, with 13% in the top ten. Germline V gene sequence: CDR1 SGHAT, CDR2 FQNNGV. The CDR3 sequence is 17 residues long. Trimming took 5 bases from V and 3 from J; bases not matched to a gene: 8. This sequence was found in a human donor in good health (CMV status not recorded). Some clones in this sample may be carry-over from other donors' samples. The sequenced sample was cultured CD8+ T cells from PBMCs, obtained from culture after CMV antigen stimulation. The rearrangement uses TRBV11-2 and TRBJ2-1, with 12 bases identical to TRBD2. The CDR3 region is CASSTRLAGAFYNEQFF. CDR3 in DNA: TGTGCCAGCAGCACCCGACTAGCGGGGGCCTTCTACAATGAGCAGTTCTTC. Full variable domain (outside the CDR3, taken from reference TRBV11-2 and TRBJ2-1): EAGVAQSPRYKIIEKRQSVAFWCNPISGHATLYWYQQILGQGPKLLIQFQNNGVVDDSQLPKDRFSAERLKGVDSTLKIQPAKLEDSAVYLCASSTRLAGAFYNEQFFGPGTRLTVL.